The 3 T cell receptor beta chains listed next were all sequenced from one sample in a study of blood T cell repertoires in COVID-19. Profiling relied on immunoSEQ multiplex PCR, and the TCRdb table lists in-frame clones only, not all of them. Of roughly 20,000 clones in the sample, about 91% are singletons; the top ten hold roughly 7.3%. Input material: peripheral blood. The receptors originated from a man in his 70s with active COVID-19.

The chain combines TRBV9 with TRBJ1-1; the D is unclear. Trimming removed 2 bases from V and 1 base from J, with 6 bases in between. CDR3 length: 13 residues. Germline CDR1 and CDR2: SGDLS and YYNGEE. Written as DNA, the CDR3 is TGTGCCAGCAGCGTCAACGGGAACACTGAAGCTTTCTTT. The encoded protein is CASSVNGNTEAFF.

The rearrangement uses TRBV7-9 and TRBJ1-4; TRBD1 is a possible D gene (6 bases). Germline assignment: CDR1 SEHNR and CDR2 FQNEAQ (reference sequence). Trimming took 5 bases from V and 6 from J, leaving 13 bases between them. There are 14 residues in the CDR3. CDR3 in DNA: TGTGCCAGCAGCCTCAGGGGCGCGGATGAAAAACTGTTTTTT. It translates to CASSLRGADEKLFF.

This clone was observed a single time. The gene calls are TRBV2 and TRBJ2-1; the D gene is possibly TRBD2 (6 bases). V gave up 8 bases and J gave up 9 bases, with 17 bases separating them. Germline V lookup: CDR1 SNHLY, CDR2 FYNNEI. The CDR3 runs to 13 residues. The CDR3 protein is CASSSRREGEQFF. The CDR3 nucleotides are TGTGCCAGCTCCAGTCGGCGGGAAGGTGAGCAGTTCTTC.